The next 2 T cell receptor beta chains were all read from a single sample in a study of identical twins. Using its own MiXCR run on the 5' RACE reads, TCRdb lists one record per CDR3 protein. The sample consists of approximately 250,000 distinct CDR3 sequences, 6% to 7% of them appearing once. The same sample was also used in a study of T cells expressing NK-cell markers.

What was sequenced was CD8+ T cells sorted from blood. These receptors were obtained from a woman aged 18-29 years in good health.

CDR3 loop: CASGQLNSNQPQHF. The DNA for the CDR3 is TGTGCCTCGGGACAGCTTAATAGCAATCAGCCCCAGCATTTT. The chain employs TRBV25-1 and TRBJ1-5; 7 nucleotides match TRBD1. CDR3 length: 14 residues. The V segment lost 11 bases and the J segment 0 bases; nucleotides outside the gene matches: 7. Germline V gives CDR1 MGHDK, CDR2 SYGVNS.

This clonotype was counted only a few times. The genes are TRBV5-1 and TRBJ1-1; no definite D call. V lost 0 bases, J lost 1 base, and 10 bases lay in between. The CDR3 consists of 15 residues. CDR1 SGHRS and CDR2 YFSETQ come from the germline V gene. CDR3 DNA sequence: TGCGCCAGCAGCTTGGCCGTCCGGCAGAACACTGAAGCTTTCTTT. Translated: CASSLAVRQNTEAFF.